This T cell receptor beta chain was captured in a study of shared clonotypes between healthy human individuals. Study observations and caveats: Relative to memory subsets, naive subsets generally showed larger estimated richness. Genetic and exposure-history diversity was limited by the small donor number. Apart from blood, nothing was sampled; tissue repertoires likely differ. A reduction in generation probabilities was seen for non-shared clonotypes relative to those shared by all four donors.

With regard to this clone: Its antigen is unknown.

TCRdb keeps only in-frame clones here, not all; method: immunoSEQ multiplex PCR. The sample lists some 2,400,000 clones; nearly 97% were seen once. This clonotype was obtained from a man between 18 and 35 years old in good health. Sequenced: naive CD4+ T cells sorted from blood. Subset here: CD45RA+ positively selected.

The CDR3 is CASSPRERYGYTF. The CDR3, as DNA: TGTGCCAGCTCACCCAGGGAGCGGTATGGCTACACCTTC. The J gene is TRBJ1-2, the V gene TRBV18; TRBD1 might be the D (5 bases). The CDR3 runs to 13 residues. Germline V CDR1 and CDR2: KGHSH, LQKENI. V was cut by 3 bases and J by 5 bases, with 10 bases left in between.